The 14 T cell receptor beta chains below all came from one sample that was sequenced in a study of PD-L1 blockade in urothelial cancer. Data came from immunoSEQ multiplex PCR; TCRdb stores just in-frame clones and leaves some out. Counted here are 70,000 or so clones, around four fifths occurring once; the ten biggest clones make up about 5.1%. The specimen comprised PBMCs, sampled around atezolizumab (anti-PD-L1) treatment. Receptors were obtained from a man between 65 and 85 years old with urothelial cancer.

The V and J genes are TRBV6-1 and TRBJ2-6; D is possibly TRBD1 (6 bases). V was cut by 3 bases and J by 0 bases, with 9 bases left in between. CDR1 is MNHNS, CDR2 SASEGT, per germline. This CDR3 is 16 amino acids long. This chain's CDR3 is CASSDRGSSGANVLTF. The CDR3, as DNA: TGTGCCAGCAGTGACAGGGGAAGCTCTGGGGCCAACGTCCTGACTTTC.

The V gene is TRBV10-2, the J gene TRBJ2-7, with a tentative D call TRBD2 (6 bases). Germline V gene data show CDR1 as WSHSY and CDR2 as SAAADI. V was clipped by 7 bases and J by 4 bases, with 20 bases between them. The CDR3 is 15 amino acids. CDR3 in amino acids: CASTPRPGSPYEQYF. In nucleotides, the CDR3 is TGCGCCAGCACCCCCCGGCCCGGGAGTCCGTACGAGCAGTACTTC.

The chain carries TRBV5-1 and TRBJ1-5, with a tentative D call TRBD1 (5 bases). This CDR3 comprises 20 residues. In germline, CDR1 is SGHRS, CDR2 YFSETQ. Trimming removed 2 bases from V and 1 base from J, with 25 bases in between. The CDR3 spells CASSFLVGQGCILSNQPQHF. CDR3 bases: TGCGCCAGCAGCTTCCTCGTTGGTCAGGGTTGTATCCTAAGCAATCAGCCCCAGCATTTT. Looking up the rest from reference TRBV5-1 and TRBJ1-5 gives the full variable domain: KAGVTQTPRYLIKTRGQQVTLSCSPISGHRSVSWYQQTPGQGLQFLFEYFSETQRNKGNFPGRFSGRQFSNSRSEMNVSTLELGDSALYLCASSFLVGQGCILSNQPQHFGDGTRLSIL.

This rearrangement joins TRBV5-1 to TRBJ1-1; unclear D gene. Germline loops: CDR1 SGHRS, CDR2 YFSETQ. The CDR3 loop spans 15 amino acids. The V and J ends lost 7 bases and 0 bases respectively, with 16 bases between them. CDR3 sequence (DNA): TGCGCCAGCGGGTCTCCGAGGCCCTTGAACACTGAAGCTTTCTTT. This encodes CASGSPRPLNTEAFF.

V and J are TRBV7-8 and TRBJ1-2, with 11 bases aligning to TRBD1. This CDR3 comprises 16 residues. J was trimmed by 8 bases and V by 4 bases; bases with no gene match: 12. Germline V lookup: CDR1 SGHVS, CDR2 FQNEAQ. In DNA, the CDR3 is TGTGCCAGCAGCTATTATATCGGACAGGGGGCGATGGGCTACACCTTC. Translated: CASSYYIGQGAMGYTF. Full variable domain (outside the CDR3, taken from reference TRBV7-8 and TRBJ1-2): GAGVSQSPRYKVAKRGQDVALRCDPISGHVSLFWYQQALGQGPEFLTYFQNEAQLDKSGLPSDRFFAERPEGSVSTLKIQRTQQEDSAVYLCASSYYIGQGAMGYTFGSGTRLTVV.

The chain links TRBV27 to TRBJ2-3; tentative D call: TRBD1 (6 bases). The germline CDR1 and CDR2 sequences are MNHEY and SMNVEV (reference sequence). This CDR3 has 16 residues. V gave up 2 bases and J gave up 7 bases, with 19 bases separating them. The CDR3 reads CASSLLAGAQGNTQYF. CDR3 DNA: TGTGCCAGCAGTTTACTGGCAGGGGCGCAAGGCAATACGCAGTATTTT.

The rearrangement uses TRBV2 and TRBJ2-1, with 8 bases aligning to TRBD2. Per the germline V gene, CDR1 is SNHLY and CDR2 is FYNNEI. This CDR3 comprises 14 residues. The ends lost 7 bases at V and 6 bases at J; junction bases unmatched: 8. The CDR3 DNA reads as TGTGCCAGCATGGGACTAGAGGACCGCAATGAGCAGTTCTTC. This sequence encodes CASMGLEDRNEQFF.

The chain combines TRBV7-8 with TRBJ2-7, with TRBD2 identical over 8 bases. CDR3 length equals 14 residues. The germline CDR1 and CDR2 sequences are SGHVS and FQNEAQ. V lost 5 bases to trimming and J lost 4 bases; unmatched junction nucleotides: 7. The CDR3 here is CASSRGLVGYEQYF. In DNA, the CDR3 is TGTGCCAGCAGCCGGGGACTAGTCGGTTACGAGCAGTACTTC.

V usage is TRBV29-1 and J usage is TRBJ1-1, with TRBD1 matching over 9 bases. This CDR3 is built from 15 residues. V was pared by 7 bases and J by 4 bases, with 13 bases of the junction left unmatched. The V gene's germline CDR1 is SQVTM and CDR2 ANQGSEA. CDR3 region: CSARDRAPHPTEAFF. The CDR3 DNA is TGCAGCGCCCGGGACAGGGCTCCCCACCCCACTGAAGCTTTCTTT.

This chain uses TRBV5-1 with TRBJ1-3; tentatively, D is TRBD1 (5 bases). V was shortened by 0 bases and J by 2 bases, with 9 bases between the two germline ends. Germline assignment: CDR1 SGHRS and CDR2 YFSETQ. The CDR3 consists of 15 residues. This CDR3 reads CASSLAAGPGNTIYF. Here the CDR3 DNA reads TGCGCCAGCAGCTTGGCAGCAGGGCCTGGAAACACCATATATTTT.

This clone has a single count. The rearrangement links TRBV15 to TRBJ2-7, with 9 nucleotides matching TRBD2. With 1 base clipped from V and 2 bases from J, the junction kept 3 bases outside the gene matches. Germline CDR1 reads LNHNV; CDR2 reads YYDKDF (reference sequence). CDR3 length: 15 residues. Here the CDR3 DNA reads TGTGCCACCAGCAGAGTACTAGCGGGTCCCTACGAGCAGTACTTC. Amino acid sequence: CATSRVLAGPYEQYF.

This clone has just one count. V and J are TRBV19 and TRBJ2-3, with 9 bases lining up with TRBD2. The CDR3 loop spans 17 amino acids. CDR1 and CDR2 (germline): LNHDA, SQIVND (reference sequence). After removal of 7 bases from V and 5 bases from J, the junction contained 16 bases not matched to a gene. CDR3 bases: TGTGCCAGTAACTCGTATTTGGCGGGAGGGCCCGGAGATACGCAGTATTTT. Its protein product is CASNSYLAGGPGDTQYF.

The chain employs TRBV7-8 and TRBJ2-7; maybe TRBD1 (5 bases). With 5 bases removed from V and 1 base from J, the gap between germline ends came to 24 bases. Germline V gene lookup returns CDR1 SGHVS and CDR2 FQNEAQ. The CDR3 totals 18 residues. The CDR3 DNA is TGTGCCAGCAGCCGAAACTCCTTAACCAGGGCCCCGTCCTACGAGCAGTACTTC. This sequence encodes CASSRNSLTRAPSYEQYF.

The chain combines TRBV7-2 with TRBJ2-3; perhaps TRBD1 as D (6 bases). The V end lost 5 bases, the J end lost 0 bases, and 12 bases lay between the germline ends. Germline lookup yields CDR1 SGHTA and CDR2 FQGNSA. The CDR3 is 15 residues long. The CDR3 bases are TGTGCCAGCAGCCCGGACAGACGTAGCACAGATACGCAGTATTTT. Its translation is CASSPDRRSTDTQYF.